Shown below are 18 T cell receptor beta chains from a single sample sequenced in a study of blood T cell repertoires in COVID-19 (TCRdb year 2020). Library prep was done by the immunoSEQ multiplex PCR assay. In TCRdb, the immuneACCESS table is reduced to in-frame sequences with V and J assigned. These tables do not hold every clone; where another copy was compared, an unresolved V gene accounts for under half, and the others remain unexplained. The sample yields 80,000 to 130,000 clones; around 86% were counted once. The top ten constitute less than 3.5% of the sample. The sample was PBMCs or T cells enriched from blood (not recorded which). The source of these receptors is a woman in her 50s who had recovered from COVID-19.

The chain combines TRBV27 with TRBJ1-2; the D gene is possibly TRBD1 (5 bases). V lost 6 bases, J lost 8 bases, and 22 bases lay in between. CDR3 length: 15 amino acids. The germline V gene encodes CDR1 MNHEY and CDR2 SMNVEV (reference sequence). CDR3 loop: CASSFRGTALEGYTF. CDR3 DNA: TGTGCCAGCAGCTTCCGGGGGACGGCCCTAGAAGGCTACACCTTC.

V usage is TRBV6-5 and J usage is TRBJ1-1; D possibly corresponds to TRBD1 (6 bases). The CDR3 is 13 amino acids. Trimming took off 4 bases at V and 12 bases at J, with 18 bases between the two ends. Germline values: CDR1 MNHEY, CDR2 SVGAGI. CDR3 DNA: TGTGCCAGCAGTTCCCATTCGGGGGGCGTGACTTTCTTT. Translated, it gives CASSSHSGGVTFF.

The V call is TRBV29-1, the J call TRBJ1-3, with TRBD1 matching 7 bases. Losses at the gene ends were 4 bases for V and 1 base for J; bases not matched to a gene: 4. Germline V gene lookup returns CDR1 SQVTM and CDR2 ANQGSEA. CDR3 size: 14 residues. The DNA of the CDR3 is TGCAGCGTTGTTGAGGGGGCGTCTGGAAACACCATATATTTT. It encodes CSVVEGASGNTIYF.

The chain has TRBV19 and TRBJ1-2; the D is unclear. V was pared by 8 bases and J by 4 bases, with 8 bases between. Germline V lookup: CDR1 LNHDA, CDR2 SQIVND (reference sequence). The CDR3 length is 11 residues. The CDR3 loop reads CASAAFYGYTF. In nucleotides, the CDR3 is TGTGCCAGTGCAGCGTTCTATGGCTACACCTTC.

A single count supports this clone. The CDR3 nucleotides read TGCGCCAGCGGATTACAGGGGGTTGGGGCTAATGAAAAACTGTTTTTT. Protein product: CASGLQGVGANEKLFF. The gene calls are TRBV5-1 and TRBJ1-4; 8 nucleotides match TRBD1. The germline V gene has CDR1 SGHRS and CDR2 YFSETQ. Trimming removed 7 bases from V and 3 bases from J; junction bases left unmatched: 11. This CDR3 region has 16 residues.

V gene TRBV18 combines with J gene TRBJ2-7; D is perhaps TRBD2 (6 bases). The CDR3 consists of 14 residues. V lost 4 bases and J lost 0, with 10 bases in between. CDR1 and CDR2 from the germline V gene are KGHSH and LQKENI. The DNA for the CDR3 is TGTGCCAGCTCACTGGCTAGCGACTCCTACGAGCAGTACTTC. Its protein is CASSLASDSYEQYF.

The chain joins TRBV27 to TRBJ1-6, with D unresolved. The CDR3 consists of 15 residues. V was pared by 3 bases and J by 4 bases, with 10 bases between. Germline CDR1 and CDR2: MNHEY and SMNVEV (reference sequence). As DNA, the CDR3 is TGTGCCAGCAGTTTGGGCCAGGTGTATAATTCACCCCTCCACTTT. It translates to CASSLGQVYNSPLHF.

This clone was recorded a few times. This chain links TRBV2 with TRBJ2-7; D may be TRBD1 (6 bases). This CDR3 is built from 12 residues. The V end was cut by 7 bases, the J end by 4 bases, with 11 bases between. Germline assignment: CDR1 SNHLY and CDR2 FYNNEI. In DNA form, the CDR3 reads TGTGCCAGCACCATGGACAGTTACGAGCAGTACTTC. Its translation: CASTMDSYEQYF.

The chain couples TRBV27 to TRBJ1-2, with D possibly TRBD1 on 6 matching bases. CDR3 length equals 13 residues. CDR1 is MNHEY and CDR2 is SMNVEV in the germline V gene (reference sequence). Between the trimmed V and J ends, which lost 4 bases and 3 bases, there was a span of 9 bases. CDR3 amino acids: CASSSGQHYGYTF. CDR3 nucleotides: TGTGCCAGCAGTTCGGGACAACACTATGGCTACACCTTC.

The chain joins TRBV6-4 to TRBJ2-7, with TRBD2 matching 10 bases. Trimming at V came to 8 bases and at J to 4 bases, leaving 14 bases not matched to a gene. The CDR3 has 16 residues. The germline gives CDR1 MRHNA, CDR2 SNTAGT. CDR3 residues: CASALGLAGARYEQYF. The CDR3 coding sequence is TGTGCCAGCGCTTTAGGGCTAGCGGGAGCCAGATACGAGCAGTACTTC.

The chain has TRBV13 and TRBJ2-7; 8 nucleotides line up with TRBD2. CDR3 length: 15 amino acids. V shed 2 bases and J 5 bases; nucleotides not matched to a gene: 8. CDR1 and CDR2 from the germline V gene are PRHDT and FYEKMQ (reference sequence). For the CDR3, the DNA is TGTGCCAGCAGCTTAAGGGGGACTAGGTTTGACGAGCAGTACTTC. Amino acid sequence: CASSLRGTRFDEQYF.

The CDR3 loop reads CASSYNDRAGANVLTF. The DNA of the CDR3 is TGTGCCAGCAGTTATAACGACAGGGCTGGGGCCAACGTCCTGACTTTC. The rearrangement links TRBV27 to TRBJ2-6, with 7 bases lining up with TRBD1. With 4 bases clipped from V and 2 bases from J, the junction kept 5 bases outside the gene matches. This CDR3 region has 16 residues. Germline-derived CDR1 and CDR2 are MNHEY and SMNVEV (reference sequence).

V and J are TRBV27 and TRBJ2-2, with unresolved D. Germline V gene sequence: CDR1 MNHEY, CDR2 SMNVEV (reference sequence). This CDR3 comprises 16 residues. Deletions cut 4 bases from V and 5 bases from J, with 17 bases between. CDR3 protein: CASSSISSQITGELFF. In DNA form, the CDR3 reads TGTGCCAGCAGTTCAATATCTAGTCAGATTACCGGGGAGCTGTTTTTT.

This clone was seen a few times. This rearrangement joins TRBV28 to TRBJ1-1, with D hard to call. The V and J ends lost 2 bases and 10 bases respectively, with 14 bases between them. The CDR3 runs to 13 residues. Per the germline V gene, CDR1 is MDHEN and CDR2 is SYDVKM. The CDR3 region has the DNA TGTGCCAGCAGTTTAAGGGCCGGGGAGTCAGCTTTCTTT. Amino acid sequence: CASSLRAGESAFF.

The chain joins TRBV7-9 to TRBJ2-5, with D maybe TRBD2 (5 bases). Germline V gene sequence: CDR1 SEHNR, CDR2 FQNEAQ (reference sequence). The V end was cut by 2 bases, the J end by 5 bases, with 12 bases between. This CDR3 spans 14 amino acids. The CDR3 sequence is CASSLLRGGETQYF. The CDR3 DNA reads TGTGCCAGCAGCTTACTACGGGGTGGTGAGACCCAGTACTTC.

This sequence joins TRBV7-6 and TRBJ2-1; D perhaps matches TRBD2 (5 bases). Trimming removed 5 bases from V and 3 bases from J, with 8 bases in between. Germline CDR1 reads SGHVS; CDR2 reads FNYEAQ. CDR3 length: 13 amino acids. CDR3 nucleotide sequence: TGTGCCAGCAGCACCGGGATCTACAATGAGCAGTTCTTC. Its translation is CASSTGIYNEQFF.

The DNA of the CDR3 is TGTGCCAGTTCCTCAGGGGTGCCCGATGAAAAACTGTTTTTT. This translates into CASSSGVPDEKLFF. This chain uses TRBV19 with TRBJ1-4; perhaps TRBD1 as D (6 bases). V was clipped by 8 bases and J by 6 bases, with 16 bases between them. Germline CDR1 reads LNHDA; CDR2 reads SQIVND (reference sequence). CDR3 length: 14 residues.

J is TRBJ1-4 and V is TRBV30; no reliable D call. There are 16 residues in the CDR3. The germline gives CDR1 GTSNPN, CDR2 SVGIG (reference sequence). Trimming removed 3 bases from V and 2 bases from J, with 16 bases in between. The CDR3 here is CAWSPPSRATNEKLFF. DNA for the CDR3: TGTGCCTGGAGCCCCCCCTCGAGGGCTACTAATGAAAAACTGTTTTTT.